This T cell receptor (beta chain) originates from a study of control samples from healthy donors and cancer patients. Germline assignment: CDR1 MNHEY and CDR2 SMNVEV (reference sequence). Trimming took 7 bases from V and 8 from J, leaving 20 bases between them. The CDR3 is 14 amino acids. Using immunoSEQ multiplex PCR, the repertoire was profiled, and TCRdb retains in-frame clones only, with some absent. The data contain 150,000 or so clones, just under 95% of them singletons. This clonotype was sampled from a woman aged 55-69 years in good health. The chain is built from TRBV27 and TRBJ1-2, with a weak D call TRBD1 (6 bases). Sequenced material: blood. CDR3 DNA sequence: TGTGCCAGCACGCCCTTACAGGGTGCCATGGGCTACACCTTC. This translates into CASTPLQGAMGYTF.